This record concerns one T cell receptor (beta chain) sequence. The antigen is not known. This entry comes from a study of Ad26.COV2.S vaccination and SARS-CoV-2 variants. Sequencing used immunoSEQ multiplex PCR; TCRdb keeps in-frame clones, though not all of them. The sample comprises about 320,000 clones, about 85% of which are singletons, and roughly 2% rests with the top ten. The CDR3 totals 12 residues. Germline V gives CDR1 LNHNV, CDR2 YYDKDF (reference sequence). V gave up 4 bases and J gave up 6 bases, with 7 bases separating them. The treatment was: roughly 19 received Ad26.COV2.S at low or high dose, single or two shots; about 5 received placebo; per-sample allocation not given. Day 63 following the first vaccine or placebo injection was when the samples were taken. Study-wide points: Breadth, reportedly substantial, characterized the spike-specific CD8+ and CD4+ T cell responses after vaccination.

Sequencing was performed on peripheral blood, taken in a trial of Ad26.COV2.S vaccine versus placebo. The chain carries TRBV15 and TRBJ1-5; weak D call: TRBD1 (5 bases). The clonotype was recovered from a person between 18 and 59 years old who received the Ad26.COV2.S COVID-19 vaccine or a placebo. CDR3 DNA sequence: TGTGCCACCAGCATAGGGGTTCAGCCCCAGCATTTT. The encoded protein is CATSIGVQPQHF.